This TCR beta chain was obtained from a study of OX40 agonist ivuxolimab in advanced cancers. As for the study in general: One patient with hepatocellular carcinoma and two with cutaneous melanoma, three in all, had partial responses.

Assay used: immunoSEQ multiplex PCR; TCRdb lists only in-frame clones, some missing. Of approximately 89,000 clones detected, around 88% appear once; the ten largest clones hold approximately 0.5%. Turning to this clone: The antigen is unknown.

Study observations and caveats: Patients with a partial response at 0.1-3.0 mg/kg had among the lowest clonal expansion.

This CDR3 spans 14 amino acids. CDR1 is MNHNS and CDR2 is SASEGT in the germline V gene. V lost 3 bases to trimming and J lost 8 bases, with 16 bases between them. The V call is TRBV6-1, the J call TRBJ1-1, with D maybe TRBD1 (6 bases). This TCR derives from an adult with an advanced solid tumor such as melanoma, head and neck, liver or kidney cancer. The input for sequencing was CD4+ or CD8+ T cells sorted from blood, taken in a trial of the OX40 agonist ivuxolimab. As DNA, the CDR3 is TGTGCCAGCAGTGATCAGATCGGACAGACCGAAGCTTTCTTT. This translates into CASSDQIGQTEAFF.